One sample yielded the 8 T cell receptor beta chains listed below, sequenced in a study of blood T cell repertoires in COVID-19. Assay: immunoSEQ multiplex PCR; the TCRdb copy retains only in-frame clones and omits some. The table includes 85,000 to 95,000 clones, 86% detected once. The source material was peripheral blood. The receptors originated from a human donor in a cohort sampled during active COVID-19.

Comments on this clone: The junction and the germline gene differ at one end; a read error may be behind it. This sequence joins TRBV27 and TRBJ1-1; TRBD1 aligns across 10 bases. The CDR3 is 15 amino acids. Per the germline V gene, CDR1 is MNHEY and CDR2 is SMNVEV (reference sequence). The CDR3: CASSPWTGGDTDAFF. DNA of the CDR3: TGTGCCAGCAGTCCTTGGACAGGGGGGGATACTGACGCTTTCTTT.

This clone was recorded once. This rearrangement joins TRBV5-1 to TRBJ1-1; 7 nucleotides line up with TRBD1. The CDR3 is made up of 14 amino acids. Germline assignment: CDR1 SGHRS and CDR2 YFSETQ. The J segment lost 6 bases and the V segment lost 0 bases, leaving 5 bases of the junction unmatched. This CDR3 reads CASSLESDRSEAFF. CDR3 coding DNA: TGCGCCAGCAGCTTGGAGTCGGACAGGTCTGAAGCTTTCTTT.

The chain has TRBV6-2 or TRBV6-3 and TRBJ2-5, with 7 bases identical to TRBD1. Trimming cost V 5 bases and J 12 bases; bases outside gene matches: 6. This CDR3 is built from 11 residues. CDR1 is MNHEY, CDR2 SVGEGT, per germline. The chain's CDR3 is CASSNTGDKYF. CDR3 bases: TGTGCCAGCAGTAATACAGGGGATAAGTACTTC.

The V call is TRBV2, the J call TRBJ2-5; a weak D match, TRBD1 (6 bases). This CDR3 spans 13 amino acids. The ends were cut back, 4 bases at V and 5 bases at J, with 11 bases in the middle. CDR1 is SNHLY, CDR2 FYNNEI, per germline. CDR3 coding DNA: TGTGCCAGCAGTGCGACAGGCAGCGAGACCCAGTACTTC. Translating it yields CASSATGSETQYF.

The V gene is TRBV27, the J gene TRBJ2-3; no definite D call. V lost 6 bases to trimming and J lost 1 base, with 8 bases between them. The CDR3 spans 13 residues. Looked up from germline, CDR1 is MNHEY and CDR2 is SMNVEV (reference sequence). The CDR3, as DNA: TGTGCCAGCAGGCAGCAGGGCACAGATACGCAGTATTTT. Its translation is CASRQQGTDTQYF.

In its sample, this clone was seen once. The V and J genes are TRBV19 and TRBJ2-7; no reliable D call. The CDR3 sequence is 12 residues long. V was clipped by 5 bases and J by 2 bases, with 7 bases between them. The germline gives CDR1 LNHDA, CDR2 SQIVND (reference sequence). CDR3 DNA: TGTGCCAGTAGTTGGCCACCCTACGAGCAGTACTTC. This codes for CASSWPPYEQYF.

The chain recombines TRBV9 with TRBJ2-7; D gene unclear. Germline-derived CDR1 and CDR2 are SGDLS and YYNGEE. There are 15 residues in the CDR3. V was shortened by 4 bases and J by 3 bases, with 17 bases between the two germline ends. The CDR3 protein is CASSPREAANYEQYF. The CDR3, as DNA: TGTGCCAGCAGCCCCCGAGAGGCGGCTAACTACGAGCAGTACTTC.

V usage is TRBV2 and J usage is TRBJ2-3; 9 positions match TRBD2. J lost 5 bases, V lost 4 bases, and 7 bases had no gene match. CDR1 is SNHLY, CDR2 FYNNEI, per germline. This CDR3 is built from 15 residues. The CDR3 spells CASSGLAGGGDTQYF. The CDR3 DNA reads TGTGCCAGCAGTGGTTTGGCGGGGGGGGGAGATACGCAGTATTTT.